Each of the 14 T cell receptor beta chains below was sequenced from the same sample in a study of early T cells in non-severe SARS-CoV-2 infection. TCRdb redid the calling of the 5' RACE reads with MiXCR, one entry per CDR3 protein. The profile shows some 58,000 distinct CDR3 sequences, 11% of them singletons. Sequencing used whole blood, obtained at baseline. These TCRs come from an adult who was a healthcare worker with PCR-confirmed SARS-CoV-2 infection or an uninfected control (not recorded which).

This chain connects TRBV5-6 to TRBJ2-3; D is unresolved. The CDR3 sequence is 14 residues long. Germline V gives CDR1 SGHDT, CDR2 YYEEEE. V lost 2 bases, J lost 2 bases, and 9 bases lay in between. CDR3 sequence reads: CASSFPPTTDTQYF. The CDR3 DNA reads TGTGCCAGCAGCTTCCCGCCGACCACAGATACGCAGTATTTT. Together with reference TRBV5-6 and TRBJ2-3, the CDR3 gives the full variable domain: DAGVTQSPTHLIKTRGQQVTLRCSPKSGHDTVSWYQQALGQGPQFIFQYYEEEERQRGNFPDRFSGHQFPNYSSELNVNALLLGDSALYLCASSFPPTTDTQYFGPGTRLTVL.

This clonotype was detected many times. The V and J genes are TRBV28 and TRBJ1-1, with a tentative D call TRBD1 (6 bases). Trimming shortened V by 6 bases and J by 5 bases, and 16 bases separated the two germline ends. Germline assignment: CDR1 MDHEN and CDR2 SYDVKM. This CDR3 is 14 amino acids long. Written as DNA, the CDR3 is TGTGCCAGCAGCCGGGGGGGCGCGGGGACTGAAGCTTTCTTT. As protein: CASSRGGAGTEAFF.

The chain combines TRBV10-2 with TRBJ1-3; no clear D gene. The ends were cut back, 7 bases at V and 0 bases at J, with 10 bases in the middle. The CDR3 totals 14 residues. The germline CDR1 and CDR2 sequences are WSHSY and SAAADI. The CDR3 DNA follows: TGCGCCAGCATGGAGATCCACTCTGGAAACACCATATATTTT. This gives the protein CASMEIHSGNTIYF.

This rearrangement joins TRBV5-6 to TRBJ2-7; D might be TRBD1 (5 bases). Trimming shortened V by 6 bases and J by 3 bases, and 13 bases separated the two germline ends. This CDR3 has 13 residues. Germline V gives CDR1 SGHDT, CDR2 YYEEEE. For the CDR3, the DNA is TGTGCCAGCAACATGGGGCCCTTCTACGAGCAGTACTTC. It encodes CASNMGPFYEQYF.

This clonotype was seen repeatedly, ten times or more. The chain uses TRBV28 and TRBJ2-1; no clear D gene. In germline, CDR1 is MDHEN, CDR2 SYDVKM. Trimming shortened V by 5 bases and J by 1 base, and 12 bases separated the two germline ends. The CDR3 spans 15 residues. The CDR3 is CASSLALGSYNEQFF. The CDR3 DNA follows: TGTGCCAGCAGTCTGGCCCTAGGGTCCTACAATGAGCAGTTCTTC.

The table lists this clonotype with many counts. The chain carries TRBV5-5 and TRBJ2-1; 10 bases align to TRBD2. Germline V gene sequence: CDR1 SGHKS, CDR2 YYEKEE (reference sequence). This CDR3 has 16 amino acids. V lost 0 bases and J lost 8; bases outside the gene matches: 8. In DNA, the CDR3 is TGTGCCAGCAGCTTGGTTGGGACTAGCGACCTATATGAGCAGTTCTTC. The encoded protein is CASSLVGTSDLYEQFF. The full variable domain, in which reference TRBV5-5 and TRBJ2-1 provide the parts outside the CDR3, is DAGVTQSPTHLIKTRGQQVTLRCSPISGHKSVSWYQQVLGQGPQFIFQYYEKEERGRGNFPDRFSARQFPNYSSELNVNALLLGDSALYLCASSLVGTSDLYEQFFGPGTRLTVL.

This clonotype has a handful of counts. The CDR3 loop reads CASRQTGGHTGELFF. The CDR3 DNA reads as TGTGCCAGCAGGCAGACAGGGGGGCACACCGGGGAGCTGTTTTTT. The chain employs TRBV7-2 and TRBJ2-2; 9 nucleotides align to TRBD1. CDR1 SGHTA and CDR2 FQGNSA come from the germline V gene. The CDR3 contains 15 residues. V lost 6 bases and J lost 3; bases outside the gene matches: 5.

In this sample, this clonotype turned up many times. This CDR3 reads CSAREWGFSNTEAFF. The CDR3 nucleotides are TGCAGTGCTAGAGAGTGGGGGTTCTCCAACACTGAAGCTTTCTTT. The chain uses TRBV20-1 and TRBJ1-1, with D possibly TRBD1 on 5 matching bases. The CDR3 sequence is 15 residues long. CDR1 is DFQATT, CDR2 SNEGSKA, per germline (reference sequence). Trimming took off 0 bases at V and 2 bases at J, with 13 bases between the two ends.

The chain is built from TRBV6-5 and TRBJ1-6; D perhaps matches TRBD1 (5 bases). CDR3 size: 16 residues. Trimming cost V 4 bases and J 7 bases, with 17 bases left between them. Germline-derived CDR1 and CDR2 are MNHEY and SVGAGI. The CDR3 region has the DNA TGTGCCAGCAGTTCCTGGGCAGGGAAGGCGAATTCACCCCTCCACTTT. Its translation: CASSSWAGKANSPLHF.

The rearrangement uses TRBV6-5 and TRBJ1-2, with 7 bases aligning to TRBD1. Germline assignment: CDR1 MNHEY and CDR2 SVGAGI. CDR3 length: 15 amino acids. Germline trimming cut 8 bases from V and 8 bases from J; bases unmatched to any gene: 17. The CDR3 region has the DNA TGTGCCAGCTCAAGCTGGACAGGAGGAGCTTTAGGCTACACCTTC. Translated, it gives CASSSWTGGALGYTF.

The chain links TRBV30 to TRBJ2-7; D is possibly TRBD1 or TRBD2 (6 bases each). V lost 1 base, J lost 5 bases, and 15 bases lay in between. CDR1 is GTSNPN and CDR2 is SVGIG in the germline V gene (reference sequence). The CDR3 consists of 14 residues. The CDR3 DNA reads TGTGCCTGGAGTGCCCCGGGGGCAGTCGACGAGCAGTACTTC. The encoded protein is CAWSAPGAVDEQYF.

This chain connects TRBV10-3 to TRBJ2-7, with D tentatively TRBD2 (6 bases). Trimming left V 3 bases short and J 3 bases short, with 15 bases between. CDR1 is ENHRY and CDR2 is SYGVKD in the germline V gene. The CDR3 spans 15 residues. CDR3 residues: CAISEIGREVYEQYF. The CDR3 DNA is TGTGCCATCAGTGAAATAGGCAGGGAGGTCTACGAGCAGTACTTC.

The J gene is TRBJ2-5, the V gene TRBV7-6, with D uncertain. V was trimmed by 7 bases and J by 7 bases, leaving 16 bases between them. CDR1 and CDR2 (germline): SGHVS, FNYEAQ. The CDR3 sequence is 13 residues long. CDR3 sequence reads: CASTSDGPGTQYF. The CDR3 DNA reads as TGTGCCAGCACCTCCGACGGACCAGGGACCCAGTACTTC. The full variable domain, with the rest looked up from reference TRBV7-6 and TRBJ2-5, is GAGVSQSPRYKVTKRGQDVALRCDPISGHVSLYWYRQALGQGPEFLTYFNYEAQQDKSGLPNDRFSAERPEGSISTLTIQRTEQRDSAMYRCASTSDGPGTQYFGPGTRLLVL.

Concerning this clonotype: A much more abundant neighbour one base away suggests this may be a read error. This is likely a read error, given that the CDR3 carries no conserved phenylalanine or tryptophan at its end. The genes are TRBV6-2 or TRBV6-3 and TRBJ1-1; D is perhaps TRBD1 (6 bases). Trimming took 7 bases from V and 5 from J, leaving 11 bases between them. Germline V gives CDR1 MNHEY, CDR2 SVGEGT. The length of the CDR3 is 12 residues. The CDR3 loop reads CASNDRRTEAFL. CDR3 bases: TGTGCCAGCAACGACAGGCGGACTGAAGCTTTCCTT.